The next 21 T cell receptor beta chains were all read from a single sample in a study of T cells after yellow fever vaccination. TCRdb ran MiXCR on the 5' RACE reads and lists one entry per CDR3 protein. This table has about 360,000 distinct CDR3 sequences, under 7.5% appearing once. This specimen consisted of PBMCs, obtained 5 days after the yellow fever booster vaccination. The source is a man aged 30 to 45 who received the YFV17D yellow fever vaccine.

This clonotype occurred many times. The chain uses TRBV7-2 and TRBJ2-3; 9 bases map to TRBD2. The ends lost 4 bases at V and 1 base at J; junction bases unmatched: 6. This CDR3 is built from 16 residues. Germline assignment: CDR1 SGHTA and CDR2 FQGNSA. CDR3 bases: TGTGCCAGCAGCTCGTTAGCGGGAGCAGGCACAGATACGCAGTATTTT. Translation gives CASSSLAGAGTDTQYF.

This clonotype was recorded many times. V and J are TRBV2 and TRBJ2-7; 8 bases align to TRBD1. Per the germline V gene, CDR1 is SNHLY and CDR2 is FYNNEI. V gave up 8 bases and J gave up 3 bases; unmatched junction bases: 9. This CDR3 is built from 14 residues. CDR3 residues: CASGKDRAGYEQYF. As DNA, the CDR3 is TGTGCCAGCGGCAAGGACAGGGCTGGCTACGAGCAGTACTTC.

The chain has TRBV7-2 and TRBJ2-1; D is unclear. This CDR3 is 13 amino acids long. The germline V gene encodes CDR1 SGHTA and CDR2 FQGNSA. V was cut by 5 bases and J by 2 bases, with 7 bases left in between. The CDR3 nucleotides read TGTGCCAGCAGCCCCACACCCTACAATGAGCAGTTCTTC. This gives the protein CASSPTPYNEQFF.

This clonotype was counted at least ten times. This chain joins TRBV11-2 and TRBJ2-4; 8 bases are shared with TRBD1. The CDR3 is 17 residues long. The V gene's germline CDR1 is SGHAT and CDR2 FQNNGV. The trim removed 5 bases at V and 1 base at J, leaving 10 bases unmatched. CDR3 sequence reads: CASSPRTGSVAKNIQYF. The CDR3 DNA reads TGTGCCAGCAGCCCAAGGACAGGGAGTGTGGCCAAAAACATTCAGTACTTC. The entire variable domain, with the rest obtained from reference TRBV11-2 and TRBJ2-4, is as follows: EAGVAQSPRYKIIEKRQSVAFWCNPISGHATLYWYQQILGQGPKLLIQFQNNGVVDDSQLPKDRFSAERLKGVDSTLKIQPAKLEDSAVYLCASSPRTGSVAKNIQYFGAGTRLSVL.

This clonotype came up a few times. The gene calls are TRBV20-1 and TRBJ2-7; 12 positions match TRBD2. The germline CDR1 and CDR2 sequences are DFQATT and SNEGSKA (reference sequence). The V and J ends lost 6 bases and 5 bases, in that order; junction bases with no gene match: 11. CDR3 size: 15 residues. CDR3: CSAPLLAGGRHEQYF. CDR3 DNA: TGCAGTGCACCCCTCCTAGCGGGAGGGCGCCACGAGCAGTACTTC.

A few counts support this clonotype. The chain recombines TRBV7-9 with TRBJ1-2, with a tentative D call TRBD1 (6 bases). Trimming left V 7 bases short and J 6 bases short, with 18 bases between. This CDR3 region has 14 residues. Germline CDR1 is SEHNR and CDR2 is FQNEAQ (reference sequence). CDR3 sequence reads: CASTERGGAHGYTF. The CDR3 nucleotides read TGTGCCAGCACCGAGCGGGGGGGGGCGCATGGCTACACCTTC. Complete variable domain (other parts from reference TRBV7-9 and TRBJ1-2): DTGVSQNPRHKITKRGQNVTFRCDPISEHNRLYWYRQTLGQGPEFLTYFQNEAQLEKSRLLSDRFSAERPKGSFSTLEIQRTEQGDSAMYLCASTERGGAHGYTFGSGTRLTVV.

This chain links TRBV21-1 with TRBJ2-5; no check of the table's D call, TRBD2, against the DNA was made. TRBV21-1 is labeled a pseudogene. The CDR3 runs 16 residues. Here the CDR3 DNA reads TGTGCCAGCTCAAGGAGGGAGGAGGCGAACCGGGAGACCCAGTACTTC. Translated, it gives CASSRREEANRETQYF.

The rearrangement uses TRBV20-1 and TRBJ2-2; D not certain. V lost 1 base to trimming and J lost 6 bases, with 6 bases between them. The CDR3 has 12 residues. The germline V gene encodes CDR1 DFQATT and CDR2 SNEGSKA (reference sequence). In DNA, the CDR3 is TGCAGTGCTAGAGTCCAAGCCGGGGAGCTGTTTTTT. It is translated as CSARVQAGELFF.

This clonotype occurred many times. This rearrangement joins TRBV11-2 to TRBJ2-7, with 14 nucleotides matching TRBD2. In germline, CDR1 is SGHAT, CDR2 FQNNGV. The CDR3 is 18 amino acids. Losses at the gene ends were 5 bases for V and 2 bases for J; bases not matched to a gene: 11. CDR3 in DNA: TGTGCCAGCAGCCTGAGGAGACTAGCGGGAGGGGGGCCCTACGAGCAGTACTTC. This gives the protein CASSLRRLAGGGPYEQYF.

This clonotype was counted at least ten times. This chain joins TRBV5-1 and TRBJ1-1; D perhaps matches TRBD1 (5 bases). Germline V gene data show CDR1 as SGHRS and CDR2 as YFSETQ. The ends were cut back, 7 bases at V and 4 bases at J, with 8 bases in the middle. The CDR3 sequence is 11 residues long. The CDR3 region has the DNA TGCGCCAGCGTGGGGGGCACTGAAGCTTTCTTT. Its translation: CASVGGTEAFF. The full variable domain, rest sourced from reference TRBV5-1 and TRBJ1-1, is KAGVTQTPRYLIKTRGQQVTLSCSPISGHRSVSWYQQTPGQGLQFLFEYFSETQRNKGNFPGRFSGRQFSNSRSEMNVSTLELGDSALYLCASVGGTEAFFGQGTRLTVV.

This chain's CDR3 is CASSGLASDTQYF. CDR3 nucleotides: TGTGCCAGCTCGGGACTAGCATCAGATACGCAGTATTTT. The chain couples TRBV6-6 to TRBJ2-3; 9 bases align to TRBD2. The V and J ends lost 8 bases and 4 bases, in that order; junction bases with no gene match: 4. There are 13 residues in the CDR3. Germline V gene lookup returns CDR1 MNHNY and CDR2 SVGAGI (reference sequence).

This clonotype has a count of ten or more. The chain carries TRBV6-5 and TRBJ2-3; the match to TRBD2 covers 7 bases. Germline CDR1 and CDR2: MNHEY and SVGAGI. CDR3 size: 13 residues. Germline trimming cut 4 bases from V and 4 bases from J; bases unmatched to any gene: 2. In nucleotides, the CDR3 is TGTGCCAGCAGTTCCCGGGGGGCAGATACGCAGTATTTT. Protein: CASSSRGADTQYF.

This clonotype was picked up many times. The gene calls are TRBV20-1 and TRBJ2-3; D possibly corresponds to TRBD2 (7 bases). In germline, CDR1 is DFQATT, CDR2 SNEGSKA (reference sequence). V was trimmed by 0 bases and J by 3 bases, leaving 13 bases between them. The CDR3 length is 15 residues. CDR3 protein: CSARDLGRGTDTQYF. The CDR3 nucleotides are TGCAGTGCTAGAGACCTGGGGAGGGGGACAGATACGCAGTATTTT.

The rearrangement uses TRBV20-1 and TRBJ2-7; D tentatively fits TRBD1 or TRBD2 (5 bases each). In germline, CDR1 is DFQATT, CDR2 SNEGSKA (reference sequence). Trimming removed 3 bases from V and 6 bases from J, with 24 bases in between. CDR3 length equals 16 residues. CDR3 amino acids: CSARRDRDPLFGEQYF. CDR3 nucleotide sequence: TGCAGTGCTAGGAGGGACCGGGACCCGCTCTTCGGCGAGCAGTACTTC.

This clonotype was counted ten times or more. V is TRBV4-2 and J is TRBJ2-3, with 10 bases matching TRBD1. The CDR3 runs 17 residues. The germline V gene encodes CDR1 LGHNA and CDR2 YNFKEQ. The V gene end was trimmed by 0 bases and the J gene end by 5 bases; junction bases not matched to a gene: 8. The CDR3 DNA is TGTGCCAGCAGCCAAGATCCCGGGACAGGGGTGAAAGATACGCAGTATTTT. It is translated as CASSQDPGTGVKDTQYF.

In its sample, this clonotype was seen many times. This chain joins TRBV7-6 and TRBJ1-5; D is unresolved. The CDR3 extends over 13 amino acids. V was cut by 4 bases and J by 7 bases, with 11 bases left in between. Per germline, CDR1 SGHVS and CDR2 FNYEAQ. The CDR3 reads CASSSLEGQPQHF. CDR3 coding DNA: TGTGCCAGCAGCTCCTTAGAGGGCCAGCCCCAGCATTTT.

This chain uses TRBV7-2 with TRBJ2-1, with unresolved D. The CDR3 is 13 amino acids. With 8 bases removed from V and 4 bases from J, the gap between germline ends came to 12 bases. Germline-derived CDR1 and CDR2 are SGHTA and FQGNSA. CDR3 residues: CASLLNGYNEQFF. CDR3 nucleotides: TGTGCCAGCCTTTTAAATGGGTACAATGAGCAGTTCTTC.

The chain uses TRBV5-4 and TRBJ2-2; 7 nucleotides line up with TRBD1. CDR3 length: 16 amino acids. The V gene end was trimmed by 5 bases and the J gene end by 2 bases; junction bases not matched to a gene: 9. CDR1 is SGHNT and CDR2 is YYREEE in the germline V gene (reference sequence). CDR3 region: CASSRTGTDNTGELFF. As DNA, the CDR3 is TGTGCCAGCAGTAGGACCGGGACAGATAACACCGGGGAGCTGTTTTTT.

This clonotype appeared many times. The chain combines TRBV7-9 with TRBJ1-1, with 9 bases that match TRBD1. The CDR3 runs 13 residues. Trimming removed 5 bases from V and 6 bases from J; junction bases left unmatched: 4. The germline V gene encodes CDR1 SEHNR and CDR2 FQNEAQ (reference sequence). CDR3 protein: CASSIGTGPEAFF. The CDR3 nucleotides read TGTGCCAGCAGCATCGGGACAGGGCCTGAAGCTTTCTTT. Supplemented by reference TRBV7-9 and TRBJ1-1, the full variable domain reads DTGVSQNPRHKITKRGQNVTFRCDPISEHNRLYWYRQTLGQGPEFLTYFQNEAQLEKSRLLSDRFSAERPKGSFSTLEIQRTEQGDSAMYLCASSIGTGPEAFFGQGTRLTVV.

The table lists this clonotype with many counts. This chain connects TRBV7-2 to TRBJ2-7; possibly TRBD2 for D (6 bases). Germline CDR1 reads SGHTA; CDR2 reads FQGNSA. There are 13 residues in the CDR3. Trimming removed 1 base from V and 6 bases from J, with 10 bases in between. CDR3 sequence reads: CASSLVEGSEQYF. DNA for the CDR3: TGTGCCAGCAGCTTAGTGGAGGGTTCCGAGCAGTACTTC.

This clonotype was seen ten or more times. The genes are TRBV20-1 and TRBJ2-1; 8 bases fit TRBD2. The CDR3 sequence is 17 residues long. Per germline, CDR1 DFQATT and CDR2 SNEGSKA (reference sequence). Trimming cost V 5 bases and J 6 bases; bases outside gene matches: 18. CDR3 nucleotide sequence: TGCAGTGCTCCCTCCCCTGGGCCCGGGACTAGGGGCAATGAGCAGTTCTTC. It specifies CSAPSPGPGTRGNEQFF.